These 9 T cell receptor beta chains were all obtained from the same sample, sequenced in a study of blood T cell repertoires in COVID-19. Profiled with immunoSEQ multiplex PCR; TCRdb holds only in-frame clones, not every one. The sample lists about 47,000 clones, about four fifths occurring once. Specimen: peripheral blood. The source is a man in his fifties with acute or convalescent COVID-19.

The V call is TRBV12-3 or TRBV12-4, the J call TRBJ2-1, with D hard to call. Trimming pared 1 base from V and 8 bases from J, leaving 9 bases between. The CDR3 is made up of 13 amino acids. In nucleotides, the CDR3 is TGTGCCAGCAGTTTAGGCAGCGCCGATGAGCAGTTCTTC. Its translation is CASSLGSADEQFF.

The chain has TRBV6-1 and TRBJ1-2; tentatively, D is TRBD1 (5 bases). Germline assignment: CDR1 MNHNS and CDR2 SASEGT. This CDR3 comprises 15 residues. V was shortened by 2 bases and J by 3 bases, with 13 bases between the two germline ends. The CDR3: CASSETYRTDYGYTF. CDR3 nucleotides: TGTGCCAGCAGTGAAACTTACAGGACCGACTATGGCTACACCTTC.

The chain couples TRBV4-2 to TRBJ1-1; 7 bases match TRBD1. The CDR3 is made up of 15 amino acids. J gave up 5 bases and V 0 bases, and 6 bases lay outside the gene matches. CDR1 and CDR2 (germline): LGHNA, YNFKEQ. DNA of the CDR3: TGTGCCAGCAGCCAAGATGGTCTGACAGGGACTGAAGCTTTCTTT. Translation: CASSQDGLTGTEAFF.

This clone was counted between two and nine times. The V and J genes are TRBV19 and TRBJ2-3; TRBD1 aligns across 7 bases. After removal of 11 bases from V and 1 base from J, the junction contained 6 bases not matched to a gene. The CDR3 runs to 13 residues. CDR1 and CDR2 (germline): LNHDA, SQIVND (reference sequence). The CDR3 reads CAGGGQGTDTQYF. The CDR3 coding sequence is TGTGCCGGAGGAGGACAGGGCACAGATACGCAGTATTTT.

The CDR3 loop is CASSLVIRDGGSTDTQYF. The CDR3 DNA is TGCGCCAGCAGCTTAGTGATCAGGGATGGGGGGTCCACAGATACGCAGTATTTT. The genes are TRBV5-1 and TRBJ2-3; a possible D gene is TRBD2 (6 bases). This CDR3 has 18 amino acids. Germline lookup yields CDR1 SGHRS and CDR2 YFSETQ. The V end was cut by 2 bases, the J end by 2 bases, with 21 bases between.

The chain combines TRBV7-2 with TRBJ2-3; D is ambiguous. V shed 4 bases and J shed 0 bases, with 5 bases lying between them. The CDR3 consists of 13 residues. Germline assignment: CDR1 SGHTA and CDR2 FQGNSA. CDR3 DNA sequence: TGTGCCAGCAGCTCCTCTAGCACAGATACGCAGTATTTT. Protein: CASSSSSTDTQYF.

J is TRBJ2-7 and V is TRBV5-4, with 13 bases aligning to TRBD2. This CDR3 spans 15 amino acids. The ends lost 3 bases at V and 4 bases at J; junction bases unmatched: 4. Germline CDR1 and CDR2: SGHNT and YYREEE (reference sequence). CDR3 bases: TGTGCCAGCAGCTCGAGGACTAGCGGGGGTTACGAGCAGTACTTC. Its protein is CASSSRTSGGYEQYF.

The rearrangement links TRBV5-6 to TRBJ2-5; 10 positions match TRBD1. With 4 bases clipped from V and 2 bases from J, the junction kept 8 bases outside the gene matches. This CDR3 has 16 residues. Germline assignment: CDR1 SGHDT and CDR2 YYEEEE. CDR3 region: CASSPYGTGAQETQYF. The CDR3 DNA follows: TGTGCCAGCAGCCCCTACGGGACAGGGGCGCAAGAGACCCAGTACTTC.

The chain carries TRBV6-5 and TRBJ1-1, with TRBD1 identical over 10 bases. The length of the CDR3 is 15 residues. Trimming cost V 8 bases and J 7 bases; bases outside gene matches: 13. CDR1 and CDR2 (germline): MNHEY, SVGAGI. The CDR3 nucleotides are TGTGCCAGCTTTGGACAGGGGGTTAAATATCATGAAGCTTTCTTT. Its translation is CASFGQGVKYHEAFF.